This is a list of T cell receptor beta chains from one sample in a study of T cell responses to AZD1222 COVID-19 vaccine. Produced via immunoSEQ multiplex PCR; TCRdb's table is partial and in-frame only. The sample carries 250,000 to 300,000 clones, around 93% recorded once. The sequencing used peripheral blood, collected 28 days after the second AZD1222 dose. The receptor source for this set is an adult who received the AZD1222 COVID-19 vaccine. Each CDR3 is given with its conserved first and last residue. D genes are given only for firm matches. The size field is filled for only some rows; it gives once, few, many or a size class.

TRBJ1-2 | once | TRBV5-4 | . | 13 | TGTGCCAGCAGCTCCCCCGCAAGGGATGGCTACACCTTC | CASSSPARDGYTF
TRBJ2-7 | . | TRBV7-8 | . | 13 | TGTGCCAGCAGCCCCGGGACTCGCCACGAGCAGTACTTC | CASSPGTRHEQYF
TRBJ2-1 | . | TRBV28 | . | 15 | TGTGCCAGCAGTTTGGGCGGAAGCTCCTACAATGAGCAGTTCTTC | CASSLGGSSYNEQFF
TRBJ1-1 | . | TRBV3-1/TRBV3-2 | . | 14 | TGTGCCAGCAGCCCCCTGCCGGGGAACACTGAAGCTTTCTTT | CASSPLPGNTEAFF
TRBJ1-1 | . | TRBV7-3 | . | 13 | TGTGCCAGCAGTAGGGGGAGCGACACTGAAGCTTTCTTT | CASSRGSDTEAFF
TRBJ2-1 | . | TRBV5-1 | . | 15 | TGCGCCAGCAGCGCCCACGGGGGAAACTACAATGAGCAGTTCTTC | CASSAHGGNYNEQFF
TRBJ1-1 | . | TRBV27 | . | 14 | TGTGCCAGCAGTCCCCCGGCTGGGCGTACCGAAGCTTTCTTT | CASSPPAGRTEAFF
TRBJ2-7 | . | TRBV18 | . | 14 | TGTGCCAGCTCACCAGAACACAGGGCGTACGAGCAGTACTTC | CASSPEHRAYEQYF
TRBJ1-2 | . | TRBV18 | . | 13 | TGTGCCAGCACGGAGGAGACCAACGGCGGCTACACCTTC | CASTEETNGGYTF
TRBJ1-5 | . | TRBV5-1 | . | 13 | TGCGCCAGCAGCTTGGATATAAATCAGCCCCAGCATTTT | CASSLDINQPQHF
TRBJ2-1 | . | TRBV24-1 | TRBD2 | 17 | TGTGCCACCAGTGAACCCGGGACTAGCGGGAGAAGAGATGAGCAGTTCTTC | CATSEPGTSGRRDEQFF
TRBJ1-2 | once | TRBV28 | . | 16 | TGTGCCAGCAGCTCCAACGGGGCCGGGACAAACTATGGCTACACCTTC | CASSSNGAGTNYGYTF
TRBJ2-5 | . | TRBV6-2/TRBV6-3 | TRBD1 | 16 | TGTGCCAGCAGTTTACCTCGCAGGGGGCAGTTAGAGACCCAGTACTTC | CASSLPRRGQLETQYF
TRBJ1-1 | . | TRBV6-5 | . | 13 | TGTGCCAGCACCTACAGCCTGAACACTGAAGCTTTCTTT | CASTYSLNTEAFF